In this sample, the clone carrying this TCR beta chain turned up once. What it recognizes is unknown. This specimen includes other DNA sequences encoding the same CDR3. The germline V gene has CDR1 SGDLS and CDR2 YYNGEE. Trimming cost V 2 bases and J 0 bases, with 9 bases left between them. The CDR3 length is 15 residues. TCRdb's copy holds only in-frame clones and misses some; the assay was immunoSEQ multiplex PCR. The data contain roughly 720,000 clones, less than 95% of them seen just once; the ten biggest clones take up more than 30%. This specimen belongs to a study of shared clonotypes between healthy human individuals. Study results and limitations: What limited the represented genetic and exposure-history diversity was the small number of donors.

The gene calls are TRBV9 and TRBJ2-1; D possibly corresponds to TRBD2 (6 bases). The source of this sequence is a man younger than 35 in good health. Some clones in this sample may be carry-over from other donors' samples. Source material: memory CD8+ T cells from PBMCs. Subset of the sample: CD45RO+ cells pooled with CCR7-negative TemRA cells. The DNA of the CDR3 is TGTGCCAGCAGCGTGTCCGGGAGCTCCTACAATGAGCAGTTCTTC. The encoded protein is CASSVSGSSYNEQFF.